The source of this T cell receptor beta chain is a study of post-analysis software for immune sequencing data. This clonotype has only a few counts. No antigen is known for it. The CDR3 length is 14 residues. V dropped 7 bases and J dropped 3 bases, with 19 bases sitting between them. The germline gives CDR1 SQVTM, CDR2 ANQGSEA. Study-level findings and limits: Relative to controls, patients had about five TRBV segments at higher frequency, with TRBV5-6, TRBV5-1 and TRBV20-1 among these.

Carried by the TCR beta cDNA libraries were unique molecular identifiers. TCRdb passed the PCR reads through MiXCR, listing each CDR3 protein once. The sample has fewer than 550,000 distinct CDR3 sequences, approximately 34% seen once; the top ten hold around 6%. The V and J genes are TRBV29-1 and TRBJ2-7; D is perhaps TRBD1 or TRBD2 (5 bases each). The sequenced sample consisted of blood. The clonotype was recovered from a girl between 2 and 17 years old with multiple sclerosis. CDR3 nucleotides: TGCAGCGGGGGACCGGGACGGCATGTCTACGAGCAGTACTTC. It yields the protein CSGGPGRHVYEQYF.